This TCR beta chain is drawn from a study of beta chain features in type 1 diabetes. Study details: Sorted cells numbering under 140,000,000 were examined across all samples. Findings of the study overall: Equally in patients and controls, shorter templates might have been favored by PCR. Whether TCRB rearrangement is influenced by HLA type was left unresolved in this analysis. It was among patients, rather than healthy donors, that naive, central memory and Treg TCRB repertoires appeared more similar.

On this clone itself: The antigen remains unidentified.

In germline, CDR1 is SGHRS, CDR2 YFSETQ. V gave up 9 bases and J gave up 4 bases; unmatched junction bases: 13. The CDR3 loop spans 15 amino acids. Investigators reverse transcribed all isolated RNA, so they sequenced expressed TCRB transcripts. Measured with immunoSEQ multiplex PCR; TCRdb has only the in-frame clones, and not every one. The table has 38,000 or so clones, 55% to 70% seen once. The rearrangement links TRBV5-1 to TRBJ2-1; 7 bases align to TRBD2. Sample: Tregs from blood. This TCR came from a woman between 25 and 40 years old in good health. CDR3 nucleotides: TGCGCCACCGGGTCCGGGACTACTCTATACAATGAGCAGTTCTTC. This translates into CATGSGTTLYNEQFF. The full variable domain, its missing parts supplied by reference TRBV5-1 and TRBJ2-1, is KAGVTQTPRYLIKTRGQQVTLSCSPISGHRSVSWYQQTPGQGLQFLFEYFSETQRNKGNFPGRFSGRQFSNSRSEMNVSTLELGDSALYLCATGSGTTLYNEQFFGPGTRLTVL.